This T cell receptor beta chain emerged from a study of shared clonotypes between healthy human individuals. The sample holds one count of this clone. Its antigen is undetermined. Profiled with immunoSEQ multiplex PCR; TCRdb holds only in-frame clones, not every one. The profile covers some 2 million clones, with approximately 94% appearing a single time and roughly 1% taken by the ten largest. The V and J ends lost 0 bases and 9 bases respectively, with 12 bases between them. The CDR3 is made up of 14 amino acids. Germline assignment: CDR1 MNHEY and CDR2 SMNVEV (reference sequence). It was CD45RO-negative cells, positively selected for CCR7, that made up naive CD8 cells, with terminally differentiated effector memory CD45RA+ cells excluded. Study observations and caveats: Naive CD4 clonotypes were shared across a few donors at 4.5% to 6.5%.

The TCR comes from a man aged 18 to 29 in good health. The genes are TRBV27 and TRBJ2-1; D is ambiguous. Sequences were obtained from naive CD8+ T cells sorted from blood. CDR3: CASSLSIVVGEQFF. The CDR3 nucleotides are TGTGCCAGCAGTTTATCGATCGTAGTAGGTGAGCAGTTCTTC.